The clone carrying this T cell receptor beta chain was counted a single time. What it binds is not known. CDR3 length: 17 amino acids. CDR1 and CDR2 from the germline V gene are SNHLY and FYNNEI. Losses at the gene ends were 7 bases for V and 1 base for J; bases not matched to a gene: 11. These data belong to a study of OX40 agonist ivuxolimab in advanced cancers. The table came from immunoSEQ multiplex PCR; TCRdb's copy has only in-frame clones and leaves some out. In the table there are around 81,000 clones, roughly 80% of which are singletons. The study, taken as a whole, reports: Among some nonresponders, normalized T-cell clonal expansion was also low.

The gene calls are TRBV2 and TRBJ1-3; 9 nucleotides agree with TRBD1. The origin of this receptor is an adult with an advanced solid tumor such as melanoma, head and neck, liver or kidney cancer. The sequencing used CD4+ or CD8+ T cells sorted from blood, collected in a trial of the OX40 agonist ivuxolimab. The CDR3: CASMTGGMITSGNTIYF. The CDR3 bases are TGTGCCAGCATGACAGGGGGTATGATAACGTCTGGAAACACCATATATTTT.